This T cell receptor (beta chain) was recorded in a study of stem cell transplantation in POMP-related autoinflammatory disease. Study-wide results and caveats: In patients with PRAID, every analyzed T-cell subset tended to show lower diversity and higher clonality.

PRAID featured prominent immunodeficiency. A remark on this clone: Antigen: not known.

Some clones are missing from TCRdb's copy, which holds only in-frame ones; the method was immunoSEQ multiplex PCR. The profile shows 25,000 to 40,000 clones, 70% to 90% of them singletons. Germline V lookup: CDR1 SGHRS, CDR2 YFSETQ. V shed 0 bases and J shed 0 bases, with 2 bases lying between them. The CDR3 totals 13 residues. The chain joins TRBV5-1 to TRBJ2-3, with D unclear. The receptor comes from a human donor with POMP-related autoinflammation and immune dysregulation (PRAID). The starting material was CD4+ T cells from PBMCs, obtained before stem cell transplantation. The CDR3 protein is CASSLASTDTQYF. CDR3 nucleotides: TGCGCCAGCAGCTTGGCCAGCACAGATACGCAGTATTTT.